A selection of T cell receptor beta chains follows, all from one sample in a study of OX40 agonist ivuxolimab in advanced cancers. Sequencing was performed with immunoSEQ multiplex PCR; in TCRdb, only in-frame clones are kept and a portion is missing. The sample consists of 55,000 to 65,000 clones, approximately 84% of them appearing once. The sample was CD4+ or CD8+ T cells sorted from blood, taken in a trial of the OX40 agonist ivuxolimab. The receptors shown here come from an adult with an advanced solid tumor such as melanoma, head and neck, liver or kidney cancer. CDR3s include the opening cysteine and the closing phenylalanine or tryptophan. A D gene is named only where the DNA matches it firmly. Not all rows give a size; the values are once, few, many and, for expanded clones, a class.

CASSLELAGVGTGELFF	TGCGCCAGCAGCTTGGAACTAGCGGGAGTGGGCACCGGGGAGCTGTTTTTT	TRBV5-1	TRBD2	NA	TRBJ2-2
CASSSGTEVISNEQFF	TGCGCCAGCAGCTCAGGGACAGAAGTCATCTCCAATGAGCAGTTCTTC	TRBV5-1	TRBD1	once	TRBJ2-1
CASSALQGGKAFF	TGTGCCAGCAGTGCCTTACAGGGGGGGAAAGCTTTCTTT	TRBV2	TRBD1	NA	TRBJ1-1
CASSSGLASYNEQFF	TGCGCCAGCAGCTCGGGACTAGCTTCCTACAATGAGCAGTTCTTC	TRBV5-1	TRBD2	NA	TRBJ2-1
CASRADTQLSTDTQYF	TGCGCCAGCAGAGCCGACACACAACTTAGCACAGATACGCAGTATTTT	TRBV5-1	NA	NA	TRBJ2-3
CASRASGGQETQYF	TGTGCCAGCAGGGCTTCCGGGGGTCAAGAGACCCAGTACTTC	TRBV2	NA	once	TRBJ2-5
CASTGEGGYTF	TGTGCCAGCACCGGGGAGGGTGGCTACACCTTC	TRBV28	NA	NA	TRBJ1-2
CASSQDLVRAAEQYF	TGCGCCAGTAGCCAAGATCTTGTCAGGGCGGCCGAGCAGTACTTC	TRBV4-1	NA	NA	TRBJ2-7
CASSLLLAGGPSAKNIQYF	TGTGCCAGCAGCCTACTACTAGCGGGAGGGCCCTCGGCCAAAAACATTCAGTACTTC	TRBV5-4	TRBD2	NA	TRBJ2-4
CASSRDISYEQYF	TGTGCCAGCAGCCGGGACATATCCTACGAGCAGTACTTC	TRBV5-4	NA	NA	TRBJ2-7
CASSLRGTSGSGIPDTQYF	TGTGCCAGTAGTCTACGGGGGACTAGCGGGAGTGGTATCCCAGATACGCAGTATTTT	TRBV19	TRBD2	NA	TRBJ2-3
CASSAPPYEQYF	TGTGCCAGCAGCGCCCCCCCCTACGAGCAGTACTTC	TRBV9	NA	NA	TRBJ2-7
CASSDDNTDTQYF	TGTGCCAGCAGCGACGACAACACAGATACGCAGTATTTT	TRBV9	NA	NA	TRBJ2-3
CASSGLWGANEKLFF	TGTGCCAGCAGCGGCCTGTGGGGGGCTAATGAAAAACTGTTTTTT	TRBV4-2	NA	NA	TRBJ1-4
CASSLPGGANYGYTF	TGTGCCAGCAGCTTGCCCGGCGGAGCTAACTATGGCTACACCTTC	TRBV5-4	NA	NA	TRBJ1-2
CASSSLGISSYEQYF	TGTGCCAGCAGCTCTCTAGGGATAAGCTCCTACGAGCAGTACTTC	TRBV5-6	NA	NA	TRBJ2-7
CSVARNTEAFF	TGCAGCGTTGCCAGGAACACTGAAGCTTTCTTT	TRBV29-1	NA	NA	TRBJ1-1
CSVVGDRGRGNYGYTF	TGCAGCGTTGTAGGGGACAGGGGGCGAGGTAACTATGGCTACACCTTC	TRBV29-1	TRBD1	NA	TRBJ1-2
CASSLGGSYNEQFF	TGTGCCAGCAGCTTGGGGGGGTCCTACAATGAGCAGTTCTTC	TRBV7-9	TRBD2	NA	TRBJ2-1
CASSGDRGAFF	TGTGCCAGCAGCGGGGACAGAGGGGCTTTCTTT	TRBV7-2	TRBD1	NA	TRBJ1-1
CASSPLAGSHNEQFF	TGTGCCAGCAGCCCCCTAGCGGGGTCGCACAATGAGCAGTTCTTC	TRBV14	TRBD2	NA	TRBJ2-1
CASSTGQAQFLEKLFF	TGTGCCAGCAGCACCGGACAGGCGCAGTTTTTGGAAAAACTGTTTTTT	TRBV7-9	TRBD1	NA	TRBJ1-4